This TCR beta chain originates from a study of T cells in Graves' hyperthyroidism and ophthalmopathy. The sample holds many counts of this clonotype. No progression to ophthalmopathy during 18 months of follow-up defined stable disease. Diagnosis of hyperthyroidism was new in patients aged 18 to 65, and its duration was under 2 months. Uncontrolled infection, other autoimmune disease, pregnancy or lactation excluded patients. The authors obtained PBMCs from 10 ml of fresh peripheral blood. TCR beta CDR3 region amplification was performed from RNA transcripts. TCR CDR3 underwent first-round RT-PCR with the HTBI primer set. Each CDR3 protein gets one entry after TCRdb re-called the multiplex PCR reads with MiXCR. The table records about 620,000 distinct CDR3 sequences, around 15% of them present only once. Trimming took 0 bases from V and 5 from J; bases not matched to a gene: 16. CDR1 is DFQATT and CDR2 is SNEGSKA in the germline V gene (reference sequence). This CDR3 has 18 residues.

The specimen was blood. The chain recombines TRBV20-1 with TRBJ2-3; 8 bases agree with TRBD2. This TCR derives from a woman aged 25 to 39 with Graves' hyperthyroidism. The CDR3 DNA reads TGCAGTGCTAGAGATTGGTTGAAAAGCGGGAGATGGGGAGATACGCAGTATTTT. Translation: CSARDWLKSGRWGDTQYF.